The clone carrying this T cell receptor beta chain was seen at least ten times. Profiled with immunoSEQ multiplex PCR; TCRdb holds only in-frame clones, not every one. This sample has around 980,000 clones, with 75% to 80% found just once. This sample is drawn from a study of shared clonotypes between healthy human individuals. The sample was memory CD4+ T cells from PBMCs. Subset denoted: CD45RA-negative fraction. The TCR originated in a young man in good health. Some clones in this sample may be carry-over from other donors' samples.

The CDR3 reads CASSESAHSYNEQFF. The CDR3 nucleotides read TGTGCCAGCAGCGAAAGCGCCCACTCCTACAATGAGCAGTTCTTC. The V and J genes are TRBV9 and TRBJ2-1; D remains ambiguous. CDR1 SGDLS and CDR2 YYNGEE come from the germline V gene. The V end was cut by 3 bases, the J end by 0 bases, with 10 bases between. This CDR3 is built from 15 residues.